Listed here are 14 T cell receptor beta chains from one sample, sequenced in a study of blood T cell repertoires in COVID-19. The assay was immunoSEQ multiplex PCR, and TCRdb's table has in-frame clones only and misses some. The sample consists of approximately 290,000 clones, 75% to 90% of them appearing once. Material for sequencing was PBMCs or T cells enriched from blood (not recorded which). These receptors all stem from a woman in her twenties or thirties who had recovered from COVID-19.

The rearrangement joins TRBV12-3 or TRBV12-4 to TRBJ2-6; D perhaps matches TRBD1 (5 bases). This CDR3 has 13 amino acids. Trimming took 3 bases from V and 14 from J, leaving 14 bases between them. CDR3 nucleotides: TGTGCCAGCAGTTTGGGCAGGGCCTGGATCCTGACTTTC. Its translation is CASSLGRAWILTF.

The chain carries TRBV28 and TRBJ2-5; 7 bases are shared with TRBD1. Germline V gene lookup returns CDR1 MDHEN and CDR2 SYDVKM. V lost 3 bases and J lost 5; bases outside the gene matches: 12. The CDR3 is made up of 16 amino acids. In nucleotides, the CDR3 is TGTGCCAGCAGTTTTCTAGGGGGCAGTTCGGGGGAGACCCAGTACTTC. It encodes CASSFLGGSSGETQYF.

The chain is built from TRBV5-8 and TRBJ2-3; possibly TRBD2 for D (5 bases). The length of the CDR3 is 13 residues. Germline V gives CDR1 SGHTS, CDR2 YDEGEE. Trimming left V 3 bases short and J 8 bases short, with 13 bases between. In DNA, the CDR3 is TGTGCCAGCAGCTCCGGGGTCCGGGGTACGCAGTATTTT. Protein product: CASSSGVRGTQYF.

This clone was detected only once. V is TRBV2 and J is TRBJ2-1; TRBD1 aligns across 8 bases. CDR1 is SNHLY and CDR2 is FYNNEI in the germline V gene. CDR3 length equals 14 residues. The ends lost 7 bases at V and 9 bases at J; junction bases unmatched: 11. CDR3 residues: CASKETGGQAEQFF. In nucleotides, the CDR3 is TGTGCCAGCAAGGAAACAGGGGGTCAGGCTGAGCAGTTCTTC.

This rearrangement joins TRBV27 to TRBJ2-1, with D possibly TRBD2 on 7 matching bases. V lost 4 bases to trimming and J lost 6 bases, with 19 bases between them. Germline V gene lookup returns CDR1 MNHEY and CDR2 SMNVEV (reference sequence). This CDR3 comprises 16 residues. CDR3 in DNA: TGTGCCAGCAGTTCCCCTCGGGGGGCGGTAGGCAATGAGCAGTTCTTC. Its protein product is CASSSPRGAVGNEQFF.

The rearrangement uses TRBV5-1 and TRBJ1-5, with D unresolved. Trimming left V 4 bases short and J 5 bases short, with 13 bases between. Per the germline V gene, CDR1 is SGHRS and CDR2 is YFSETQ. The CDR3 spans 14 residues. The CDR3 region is CASSPWSIYQPQHF. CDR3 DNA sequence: TGCGCCAGCAGCCCCTGGAGTATTTATCAGCCCCAGCATTTT. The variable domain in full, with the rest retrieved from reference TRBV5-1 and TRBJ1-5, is KAGVTQTPRYLIKTRGQQVTLSCSPISGHRSVSWYQQTPGQGLQFLFEYFSETQRNKGNFPGRFSGRQFSNSRSEMNVSTLELGDSALYLCASSPWSIYQPQHFGDGTRLSIL.

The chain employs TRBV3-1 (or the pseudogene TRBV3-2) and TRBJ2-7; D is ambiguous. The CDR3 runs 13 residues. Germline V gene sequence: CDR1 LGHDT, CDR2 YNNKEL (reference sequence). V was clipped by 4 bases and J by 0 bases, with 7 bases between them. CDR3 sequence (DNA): TGTGCCAGCAGCCTGTTGAGCTCCTACGAGCAGTACTTC. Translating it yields CASSLLSSYEQYF.

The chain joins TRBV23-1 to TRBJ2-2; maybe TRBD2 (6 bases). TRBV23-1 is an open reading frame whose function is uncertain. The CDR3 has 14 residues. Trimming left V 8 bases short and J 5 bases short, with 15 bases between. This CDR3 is CASFRREKTGELFF. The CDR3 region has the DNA TGCGCCAGCTTCCGTCGGGAGAAGACCGGGGAGCTGTTTTTT.

The DNA of the CDR3 is TGTGCCAGTAGTTTACAGGTCAACCGTGAAGCTTTCTTT. This gives the protein CASSLQVNREAFF. The chain couples TRBV19 to TRBJ1-1; D is possibly TRBD1 (5 bases). CDR3 size: 13 residues. Germline V gives CDR1 LNHDA, CDR2 SQIVND (reference sequence). With 5 bases removed from V and 7 bases from J, the gap between germline ends came to 14 bases. Full variable domain (outside the CDR3, taken from reference TRBV19 and TRBJ1-1): DGGITQSPKYLFRKEGQNVTLSCEQNLNHDAMYWYRQDPGQGLRLIYYSQIVNDFQKGDIAEGYSVSREKKESFPLTVTSAQKNPTAFYLCASSLQVNREAFFGQGTRLTVV.

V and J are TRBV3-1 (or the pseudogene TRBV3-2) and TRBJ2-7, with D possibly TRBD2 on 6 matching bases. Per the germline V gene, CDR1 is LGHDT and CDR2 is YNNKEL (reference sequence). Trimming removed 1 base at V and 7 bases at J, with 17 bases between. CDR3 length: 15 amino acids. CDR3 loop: CASSQAIGGVREQYF. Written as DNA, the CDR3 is TGTGCCAGCAGCCAAGCCATCGGAGGGGTAAGAGAGCAGTACTTC.

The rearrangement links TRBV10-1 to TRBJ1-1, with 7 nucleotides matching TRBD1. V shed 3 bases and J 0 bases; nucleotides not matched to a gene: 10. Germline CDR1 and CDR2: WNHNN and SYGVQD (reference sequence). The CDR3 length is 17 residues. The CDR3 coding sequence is TGCGCCAGCAGTGACGGTATGTCGGGACAGCTGAACACTGAAGCTTTCTTT. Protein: CASSDGMSGQLNTEAFF.

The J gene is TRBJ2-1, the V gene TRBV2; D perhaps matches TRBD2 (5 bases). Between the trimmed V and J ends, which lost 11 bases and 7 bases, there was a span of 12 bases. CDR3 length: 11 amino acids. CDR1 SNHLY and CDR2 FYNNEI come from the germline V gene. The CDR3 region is CAPGWRNEQFF. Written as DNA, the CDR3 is TGTGCCCCGGGGTGGAGGAATGAGCAGTTCTTC. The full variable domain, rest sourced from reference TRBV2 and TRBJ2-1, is EPEVTQTPSHQVTQMGQEVILRCVPISNHLYFYWYRQILGQKVEFLVSFYNNEISEKSEIFDDQFSVERPDGSNFTLKIRSTKLEDSAMYFCAPGWRNEQFFGPGTRLTVL.

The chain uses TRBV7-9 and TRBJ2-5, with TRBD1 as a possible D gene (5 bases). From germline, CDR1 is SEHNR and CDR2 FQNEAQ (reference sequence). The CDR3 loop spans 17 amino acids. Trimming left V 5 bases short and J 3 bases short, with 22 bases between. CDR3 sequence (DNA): TGTGCCAGCAGCCCTAGGGGTTGGGGTCTGGTGAAAGAGACCCAGTACTTC. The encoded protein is CASSPRGWGLVKETQYF.

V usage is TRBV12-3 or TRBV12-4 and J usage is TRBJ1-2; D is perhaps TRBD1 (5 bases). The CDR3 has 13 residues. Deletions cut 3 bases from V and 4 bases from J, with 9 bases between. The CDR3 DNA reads TGTGCCAGCAGTTTTGAACAGGCCTATGGCTACACCTTC. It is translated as CASSFEQAYGYTF.